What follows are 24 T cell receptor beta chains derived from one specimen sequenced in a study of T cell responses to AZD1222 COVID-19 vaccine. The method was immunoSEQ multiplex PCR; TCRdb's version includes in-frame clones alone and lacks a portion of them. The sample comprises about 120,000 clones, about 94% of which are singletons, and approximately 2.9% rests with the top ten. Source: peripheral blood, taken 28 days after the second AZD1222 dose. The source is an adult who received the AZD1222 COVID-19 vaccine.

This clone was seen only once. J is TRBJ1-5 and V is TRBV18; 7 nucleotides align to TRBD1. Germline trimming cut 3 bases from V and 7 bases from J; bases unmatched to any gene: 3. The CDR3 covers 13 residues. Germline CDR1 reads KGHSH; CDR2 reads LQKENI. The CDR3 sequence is CASSPSGGQPQHF. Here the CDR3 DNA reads TGTGCCAGCTCACCGTCAGGGGGGCAGCCCCAGCATTTT.

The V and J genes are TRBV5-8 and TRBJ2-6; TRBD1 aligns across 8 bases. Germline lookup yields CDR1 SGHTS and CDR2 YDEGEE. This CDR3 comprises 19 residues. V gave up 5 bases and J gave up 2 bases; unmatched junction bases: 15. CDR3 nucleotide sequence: TGTGCCAGCAGACCGGACAGGGAAGGACTTTATCCTGGGGCCAACGTCCTGACTTTC. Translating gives CASRPDREGLYPGANVLTF.

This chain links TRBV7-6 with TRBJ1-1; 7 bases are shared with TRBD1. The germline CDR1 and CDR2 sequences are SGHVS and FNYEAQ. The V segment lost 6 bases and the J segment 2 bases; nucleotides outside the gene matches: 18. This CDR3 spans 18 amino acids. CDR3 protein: CASSPGKGTVIRNTEAFF. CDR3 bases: TGTGCCAGCAGTCCTGGTAAGGGGACAGTAATTAGAAACACTGAAGCTTTCTTT.

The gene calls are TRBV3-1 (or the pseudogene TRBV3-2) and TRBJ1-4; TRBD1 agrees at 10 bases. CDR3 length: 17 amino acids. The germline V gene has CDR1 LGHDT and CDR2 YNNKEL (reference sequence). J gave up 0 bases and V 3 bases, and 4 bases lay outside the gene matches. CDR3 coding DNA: TGTGCCAGCAGCCACCGGGACAGGGGTCCAACTAATGAAAAACTGTTTTTT. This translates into CASSHRDRGPTNEKLFF.

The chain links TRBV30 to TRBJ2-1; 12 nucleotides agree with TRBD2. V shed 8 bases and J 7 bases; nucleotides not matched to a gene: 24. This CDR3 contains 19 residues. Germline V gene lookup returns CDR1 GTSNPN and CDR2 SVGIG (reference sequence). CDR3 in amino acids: CAADQGCPSGGAQGNEQFF. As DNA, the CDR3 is TGTGCCGCAGACCAAGGATGTCCTAGCGGGGGGGCTCAGGGAAATGAGCAGTTCTTC.

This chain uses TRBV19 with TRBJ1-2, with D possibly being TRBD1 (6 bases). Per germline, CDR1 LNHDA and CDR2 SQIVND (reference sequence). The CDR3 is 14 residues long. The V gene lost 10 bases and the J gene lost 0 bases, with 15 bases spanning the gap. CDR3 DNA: TGTGCCACCTGGGGGGCTCATGCTAACTATGGCTACACCTTC. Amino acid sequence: CATWGAHANYGYTF.

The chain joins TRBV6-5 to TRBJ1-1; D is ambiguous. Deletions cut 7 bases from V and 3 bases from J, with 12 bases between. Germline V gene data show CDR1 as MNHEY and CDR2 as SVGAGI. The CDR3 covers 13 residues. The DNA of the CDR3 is TGTGCCAGCAAGTGGTCCGGGGACACTGAAGCTTTCTTT. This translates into CASKWSGDTEAFF.

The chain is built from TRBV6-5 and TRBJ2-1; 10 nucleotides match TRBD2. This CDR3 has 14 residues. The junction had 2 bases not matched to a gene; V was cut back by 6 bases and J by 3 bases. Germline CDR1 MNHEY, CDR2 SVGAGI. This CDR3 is CASSGLADYNEQFF. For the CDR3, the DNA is TGTGCCAGCAGCGGACTAGCGGACTACAATGAGCAGTTCTTC.

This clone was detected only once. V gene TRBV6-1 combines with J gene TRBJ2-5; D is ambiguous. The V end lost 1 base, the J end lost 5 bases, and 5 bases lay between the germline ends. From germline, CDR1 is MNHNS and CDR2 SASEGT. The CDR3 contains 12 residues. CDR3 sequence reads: CASSEDRETQYF. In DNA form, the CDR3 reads TGTGCCAGCAGTGAAGATAGGGAGACCCAGTACTTC.

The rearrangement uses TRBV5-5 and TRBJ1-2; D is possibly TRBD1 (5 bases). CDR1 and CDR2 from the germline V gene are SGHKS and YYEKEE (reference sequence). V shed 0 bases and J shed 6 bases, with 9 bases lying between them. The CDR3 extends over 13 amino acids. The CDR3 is CASSLVIRDGYTF. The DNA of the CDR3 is TGTGCCAGCAGCTTGGTCATCAGGGATGGCTACACCTTC.

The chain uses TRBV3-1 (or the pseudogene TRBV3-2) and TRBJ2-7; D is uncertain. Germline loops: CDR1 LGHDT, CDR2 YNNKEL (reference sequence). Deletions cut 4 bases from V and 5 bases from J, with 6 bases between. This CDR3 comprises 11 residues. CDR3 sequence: CASSRLHEQYF. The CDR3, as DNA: TGTGCCAGCAGCCGCCTCCACGAGCAGTACTTC.

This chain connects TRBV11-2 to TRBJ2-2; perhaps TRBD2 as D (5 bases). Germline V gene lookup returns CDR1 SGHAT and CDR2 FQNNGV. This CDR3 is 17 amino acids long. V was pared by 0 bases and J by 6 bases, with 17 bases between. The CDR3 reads CASSLEYSRGSAGELFF. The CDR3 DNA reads TGTGCCAGCAGCTTAGAATATAGTCGGGGTTCGGCCGGGGAGCTGTTTTTT.

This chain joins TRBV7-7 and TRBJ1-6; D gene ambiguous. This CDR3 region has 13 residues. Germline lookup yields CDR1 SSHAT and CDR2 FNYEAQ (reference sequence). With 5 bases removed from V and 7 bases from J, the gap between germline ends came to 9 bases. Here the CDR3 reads CASSPGGNSPLHF. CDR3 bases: TGTGCCAGCAGCCCAGGTGGGAATTCACCCCTCCACTTT.

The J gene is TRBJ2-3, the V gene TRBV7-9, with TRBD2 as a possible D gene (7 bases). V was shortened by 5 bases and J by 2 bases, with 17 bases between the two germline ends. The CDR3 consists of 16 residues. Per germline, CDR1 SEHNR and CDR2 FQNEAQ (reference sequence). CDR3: CASSLLRGLNTDTQYF. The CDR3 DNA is TGTGCCAGCAGCCTCTTGCGGGGGCTCAACACAGATACGCAGTATTTT.

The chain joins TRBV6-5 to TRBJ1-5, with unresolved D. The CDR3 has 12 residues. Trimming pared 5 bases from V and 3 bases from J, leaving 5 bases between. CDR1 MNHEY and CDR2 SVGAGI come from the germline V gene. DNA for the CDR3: TGTGCCAGCAGTCCTTTCAATCAGCCCCAGCATTTT. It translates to CASSPFNQPQHF.

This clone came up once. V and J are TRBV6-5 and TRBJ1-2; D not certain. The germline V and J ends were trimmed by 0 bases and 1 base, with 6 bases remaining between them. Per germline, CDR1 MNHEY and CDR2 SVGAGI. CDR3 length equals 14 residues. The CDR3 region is CASSYSYRNYGYTF. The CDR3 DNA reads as TGTGCCAGCAGTTACTCCTACCGTAACTATGGCTACACCTTC.

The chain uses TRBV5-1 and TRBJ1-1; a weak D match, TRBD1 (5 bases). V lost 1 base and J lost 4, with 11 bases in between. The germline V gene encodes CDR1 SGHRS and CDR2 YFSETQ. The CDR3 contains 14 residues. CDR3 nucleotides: TGCGCCAGCAGCTTGCAGGGTGTTGGCACTGAAGCTTTCTTT. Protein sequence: CASSLQGVGTEAFF. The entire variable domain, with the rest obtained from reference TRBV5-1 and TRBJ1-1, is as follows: KAGVTQTPRYLIKTRGQQVTLSCSPISGHRSVSWYQQTPGQGLQFLFEYFSETQRNKGNFPGRFSGRQFSNSRSEMNVSTLELGDSALYLCASSLQGVGTEAFFGQGTRLTVV.

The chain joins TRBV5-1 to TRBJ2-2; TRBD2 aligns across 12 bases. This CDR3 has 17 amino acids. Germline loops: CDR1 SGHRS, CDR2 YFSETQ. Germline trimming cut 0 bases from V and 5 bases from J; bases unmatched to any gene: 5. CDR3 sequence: CASSLGLAGVKTGELFF. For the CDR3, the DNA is TGCGCCAGCAGCTTGGGACTAGCGGGAGTAAAGACCGGGGAGCTGTTTTTT.

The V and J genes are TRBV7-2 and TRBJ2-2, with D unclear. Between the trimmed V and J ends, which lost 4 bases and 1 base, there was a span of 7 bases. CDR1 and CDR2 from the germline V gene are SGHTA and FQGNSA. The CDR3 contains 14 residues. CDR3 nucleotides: TGTGCCAGCAGCTCTACGGTGAACACCGGGGAGCTGTTTTTT. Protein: CASSSTVNTGELFF. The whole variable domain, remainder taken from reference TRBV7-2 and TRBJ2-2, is GAGVSQSPSNKVTEKGKDVELRCDPISGHTALYWYRQSLGQGLEFLIYFQGNSAPDKSGLPSDRFSAERTGGSVSTLTIQRTQQEDSAVYLCASSSTVNTGELFFGEGSRLTVL.

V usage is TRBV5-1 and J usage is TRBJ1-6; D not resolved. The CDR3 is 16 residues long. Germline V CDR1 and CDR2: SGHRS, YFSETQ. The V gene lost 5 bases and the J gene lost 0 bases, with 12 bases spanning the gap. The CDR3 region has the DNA TGCGCCAGCAGGCTTGAAGTGTACTCCTATAATTCACCCCTCCACTTT. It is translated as CASRLEVYSYNSPLHF. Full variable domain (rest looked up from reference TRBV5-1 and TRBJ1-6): KAGVTQTPRYLIKTRGQQVTLSCSPISGHRSVSWYQQTPGQGLQFLFEYFSETQRNKGNFPGRFSGRQFSNSRSEMNVSTLELGDSALYLCASRLEVYSYNSPLHFGNGTRLTVT.

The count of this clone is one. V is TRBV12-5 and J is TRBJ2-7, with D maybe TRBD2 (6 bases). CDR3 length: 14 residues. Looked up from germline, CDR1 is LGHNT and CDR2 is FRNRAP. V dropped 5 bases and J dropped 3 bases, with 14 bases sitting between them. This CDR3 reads CASGPPGAFYEQYF. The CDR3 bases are TGTGCTAGTGGTCCACCGGGAGCCTTCTACGAGCAGTACTTC.

The CDR3 sequence is CASSTGFWDRGTNQPQHF. CDR3 sequence (DNA): TGTGCCAGTAGTACGGGATTTTGGGACAGGGGGACCAATCAGCCCCAGCATTTT. The chain carries TRBV19 and TRBJ1-5; 11 nucleotides line up with TRBD1. This CDR3 has 18 residues. V shed 4 bases and J 3 bases; nucleotides not matched to a gene: 11. CDR1 LNHDA and CDR2 SQIVND come from the germline V gene (reference sequence).

DNA for the CDR3: TGTGCCAGCAGCCACAATCGCGGGGGGGCTGGGGAGCTGTTTTTT. Translating it yields CASSHNRGGAGELFF. The chain couples TRBV7-2 to TRBJ2-2, with 9 bases aligning to TRBD2. This CDR3 contains 15 residues. The junction had 9 bases not matched to a gene; V was cut back by 5 bases and J by 8 bases. Germline CDR1 is SGHTA and CDR2 is FQGNSA.

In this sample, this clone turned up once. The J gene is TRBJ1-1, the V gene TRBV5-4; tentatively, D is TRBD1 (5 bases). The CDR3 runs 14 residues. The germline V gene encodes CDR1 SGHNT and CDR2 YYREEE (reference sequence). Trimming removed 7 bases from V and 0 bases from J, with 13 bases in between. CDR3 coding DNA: TGTGCCAGCGGACAAGACCGCGTGAACACTGAAGCTTTCTTT. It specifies CASGQDRVNTEAFF.